The entry that follows covers one T cell receptor beta chain sequence. The data were obtained in a study of blood T cell repertoires in COVID-19. Method: immunoSEQ multiplex PCR; TCRdb's copy keeps in-frame clones and lacks some. The sample carries 200,000 or so clones, roughly 79% recorded once. Germline values: CDR1 ENHRY, CDR2 SYGVKD. V lost 3 bases to trimming and J lost 0 bases, with 9 bases between them. This CDR3 is 16 amino acids long. The sample was peripheral blood. The sequence was collected from a man aged 55 to 70 with active or convalescent COVID-19. The rearrangement joins TRBV10-3 to TRBJ2-6; TRBD1 is a possible D gene (6 bases). The CDR3 DNA reads TGTGCCATCAGTGATGGACAGACCTCTGGGGCCAACGTCCTGACTTTC. Encoded protein: CAISDGQTSGANVLTF.